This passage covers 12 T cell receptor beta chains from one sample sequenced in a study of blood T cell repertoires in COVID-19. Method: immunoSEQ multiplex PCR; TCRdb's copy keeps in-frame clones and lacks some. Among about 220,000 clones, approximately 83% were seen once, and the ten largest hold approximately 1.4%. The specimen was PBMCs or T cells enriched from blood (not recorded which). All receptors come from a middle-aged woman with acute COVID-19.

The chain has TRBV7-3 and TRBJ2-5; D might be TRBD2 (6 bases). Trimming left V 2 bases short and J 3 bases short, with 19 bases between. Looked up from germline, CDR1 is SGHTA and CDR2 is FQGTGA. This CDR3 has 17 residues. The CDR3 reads CASSLEPREAGKETQYF. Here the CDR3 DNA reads TGTGCCAGCAGCTTAGAACCCAGGGAGGCGGGTAAAGAGACCCAGTACTTC.

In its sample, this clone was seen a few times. Written as DNA, the CDR3 is TGCGCCAGCAGCTCAGCGGGAGGCCTCCAAGAGACCCAGTACTTC. Protein: CASSSAGGLQETQYF. This rearrangement joins TRBV5-1 to TRBJ2-5, with TRBD2 matching 9 bases. This CDR3 spans 15 amino acids. Germline V gene data show CDR1 as SGHRS and CDR2 as YFSETQ. J gave up 1 base and V 3 bases, and 4 bases lay outside the gene matches.

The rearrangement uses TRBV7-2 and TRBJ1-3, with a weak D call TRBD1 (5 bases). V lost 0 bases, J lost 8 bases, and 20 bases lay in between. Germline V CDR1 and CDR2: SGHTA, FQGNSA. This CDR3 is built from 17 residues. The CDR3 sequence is CASSLAASPGLRDTIYF. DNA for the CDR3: TGTGCCAGCAGCTTAGCGGCCTCCCCAGGGCTCCGGGACACCATATATTTT.

The CDR3 reads CASSVNPGPQGYGYTF. CDR3 nucleotides: TGTGCCAGCAGCGTGAACCCCGGGCCGCAGGGCTATGGCTACACCTTC. This chain links TRBV7-2 with TRBJ1-2; D may be TRBD1 (5 bases). The V end lost 5 bases, the J end lost 4 bases, and 20 bases lay between the germline ends. Germline V gene data show CDR1 as SGHTA and CDR2 as FQGNSA. The length of the CDR3 is 16 residues.

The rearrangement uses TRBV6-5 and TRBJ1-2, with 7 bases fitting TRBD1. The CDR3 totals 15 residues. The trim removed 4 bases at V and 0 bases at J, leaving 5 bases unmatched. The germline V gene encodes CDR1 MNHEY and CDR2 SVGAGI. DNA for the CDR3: TGTGCCAGCAGTTCACAGGGGACCACTAACTATGGCTACACCTTC. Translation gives CASSSQGTTNYGYTF.

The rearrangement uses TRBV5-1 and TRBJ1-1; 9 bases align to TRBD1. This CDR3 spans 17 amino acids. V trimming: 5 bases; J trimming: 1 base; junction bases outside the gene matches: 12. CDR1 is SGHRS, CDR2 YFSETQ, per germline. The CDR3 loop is CASRSLGQGYGNTEAFF. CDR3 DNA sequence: TGCGCCAGCAGATCCCTGGGACAGGGTTATGGGAACACTGAAGCTTTCTTT.

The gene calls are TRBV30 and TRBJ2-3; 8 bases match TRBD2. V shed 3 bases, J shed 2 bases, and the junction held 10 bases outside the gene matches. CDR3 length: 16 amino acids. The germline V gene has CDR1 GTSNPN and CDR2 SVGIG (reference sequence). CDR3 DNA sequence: TGTGCCTGGAGGTTTCGGCTAGCGGGTCTCACAGATACGCAGTATTTT. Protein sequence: CAWRFRLAGLTDTQYF.

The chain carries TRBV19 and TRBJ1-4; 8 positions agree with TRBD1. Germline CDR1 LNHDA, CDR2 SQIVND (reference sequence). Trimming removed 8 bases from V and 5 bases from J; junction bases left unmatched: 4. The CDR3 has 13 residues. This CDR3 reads CASLDRDNEKLFF. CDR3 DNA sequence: TGTGCCAGTTTGGACAGGGACAATGAAAAACTGTTTTTT.

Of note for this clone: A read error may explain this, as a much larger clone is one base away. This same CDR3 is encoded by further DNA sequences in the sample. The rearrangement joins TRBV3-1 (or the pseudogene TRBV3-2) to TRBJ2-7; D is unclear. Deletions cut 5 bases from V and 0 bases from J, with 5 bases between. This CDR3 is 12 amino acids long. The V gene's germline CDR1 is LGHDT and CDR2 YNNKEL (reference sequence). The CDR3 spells CASSDSSYEQYF. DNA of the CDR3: TGTGCCAGCAGCGATAGCTCCTACGAGCAGTACTTC.

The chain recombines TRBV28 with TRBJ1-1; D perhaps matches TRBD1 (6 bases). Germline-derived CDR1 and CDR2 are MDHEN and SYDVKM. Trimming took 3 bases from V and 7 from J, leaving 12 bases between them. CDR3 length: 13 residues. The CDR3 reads CASSLGRGIEAFF. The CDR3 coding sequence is TGTGCCAGCAGTTTGGGCAGGGGCATTGAAGCTTTCTTT. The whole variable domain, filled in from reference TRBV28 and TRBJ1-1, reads DVKVTQSSRYLVKRTGEKVFLECVQDMDHENMFWYRQDPGLGLRLIYFSYDVKMKEKGDIPEGYSVSREKKERFSLILESASTNQTSMYLCASSLGRGIEAFFGQGTRLTVV.

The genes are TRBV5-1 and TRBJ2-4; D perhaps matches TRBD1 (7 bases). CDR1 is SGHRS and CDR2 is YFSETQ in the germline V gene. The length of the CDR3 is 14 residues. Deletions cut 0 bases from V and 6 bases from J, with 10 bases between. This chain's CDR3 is CASSLDRGGNIQYF. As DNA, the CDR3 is TGCGCCAGCAGCTTGGACAGGGGAGGAAACATTCAGTACTTC.

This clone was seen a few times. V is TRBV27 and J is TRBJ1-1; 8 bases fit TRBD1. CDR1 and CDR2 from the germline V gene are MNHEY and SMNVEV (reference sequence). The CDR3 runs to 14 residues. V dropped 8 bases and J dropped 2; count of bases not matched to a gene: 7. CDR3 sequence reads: CASGYQGANTEAFF. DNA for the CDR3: TGTGCCAGCGGGTATCAGGGGGCTAACACTGAAGCTTTCTTT.